The source of this T cell receptor beta chain is a study of blood T cell repertoires in COVID-19. Unmatched junction bases numbered 9, after V lost 5 bases and J lost 3 bases. The CDR3 is 17 residues long. Germline V gene lookup returns CDR1 LNHDA and CDR2 SQIVND (reference sequence). Method: immunoSEQ multiplex PCR; TCRdb's copy keeps in-frame clones and lacks some. In the table there are roughly 330,000 clones, 65% to 90% of which are singletons. The V call is TRBV19, the J call TRBJ2-2; 10 nucleotides match TRBD1. Material for sequencing was PBMCs or T cells enriched from blood (not recorded which). This receptor was identified in a woman aged 18-29 years who had recovered from COVID-19. This CDR3 is CASSPSKTGGYTGELFF. The CDR3 DNA is TGTGCCAGTAGTCCTTCTAAGACAGGGGGCTACACCGGGGAGCTGTTTTTT.